The 32 T cell receptor beta chains below all came from one sample that was sequenced in a study of long-term antiretroviral therapy in people with HIV. At the survey level, the v3.0 immunoSEQ assay was run. The data were produced by immunoSEQ multiplex PCR, yet TCRdb's version contains in-frame clones alone and is incomplete. Counted here are under 15,000 clones, 88% occurring once; the ten biggest clones make up around 23%. The sequencing used unsorted PBMCs, collected 2.1 years after starting antiretroviral therapy. Receptors were obtained from a woman aged 35 to 49 with HIV.

The chain recombines TRBV7-8 with TRBJ1-2; no definite D call. Trimming stripped 11 bases from V and 4 bases from J, with 11 bases between. This CDR3 comprises 11 residues. CDR1 is SGHVS, CDR2 FQNEAQ, per germline. The DNA for the CDR3 is TGTGCCTGCGGGGTAGCCTATGGCTACACCTTC. This sequence encodes CACGVAYGYTF.

The chain links TRBV30 to TRBJ1-2; TRBD1 aligns across 9 bases. Germline V gene sequence: CDR1 GTSNPN, CDR2 SVGIG (reference sequence). The CDR3 contains 12 residues. The ends lost 4 bases at V and 7 bases at J; junction bases unmatched: 4. Here the CDR3 reads CAWTQTGGGYTF. The CDR3 DNA sequence: TGTGCCTGGACCCAGACAGGGGGTGGCTACACCTTC.

The rearrangement uses TRBV7-2 and TRBJ2-1; 10 nucleotides align to TRBD2. Germline CDR1 is SGHTA and CDR2 is FQGNSA. V was pared by 6 bases and J by 4 bases, with 3 bases of the junction left unmatched. The CDR3 has 14 residues. CDR3 amino acids: CASRPGLAYNEQFF. The CDR3 nucleotides read TGTGCCAGCAGACCGGGACTAGCGTACAATGAGCAGTTCTTC.

This clone occurred once. The chain joins TRBV30 to TRBJ2-1; TRBD1 aligns across 9 bases. Germline CDR1 is GTSNPN and CDR2 is SVGIG (reference sequence). CDR3 length equals 13 residues. J lost 4 bases, V lost 8 bases, and 6 bases had no gene match. CDR3 amino acids: CALTGGQYNEQFF. DNA of the CDR3: TGTGCCCTAACAGGGGGCCAGTACAATGAGCAGTTCTTC. Variable domain in full (rest from reference TRBV30 and TRBJ2-1): SQTIHQWPATLVQPVGSPLSLECTVEGTSNPNLYWYRQAAGRGLQLLFYSVGIGQISSEVPQNLSASRPQDRQFILSSKKLLLSDSGFYLCALTGGQYNEQFFGPGTRLTVL.

The CDR3 reads CAWIWAAYGYTF. CDR3 sequence (DNA): TGTGCCTGGATTTGGGCAGCCTATGGCTACACCTTC. The chain is built from TRBV30 and TRBJ1-2; D is undetermined. Trimming took off 4 bases at V and 4 bases at J, with 10 bases between the two ends. This CDR3 comprises 12 residues. CDR1 is GTSNPN, CDR2 SVGIG, per germline (reference sequence).

The sample holds one count of this clone. The J gene is TRBJ1-5, the V gene TRBV6-1; TRBD1 might be the D (5 bases). The germline V and J ends were trimmed by 8 bases and 1 base, with 12 bases remaining between them. CDR3 length: 14 amino acids. Germline-derived CDR1 and CDR2 are MNHNS and SASEGT. The CDR3 loop is CASGAEGSNQPQHF. CDR3 DNA sequence: TGTGCCAGCGGGGCCGAGGGGAGCAATCAGCCCCAGCATTTT.

The J gene is TRBJ2-1, the V gene TRBV7-2, with TRBD1 matching over 9 bases. The germline CDR1 and CDR2 sequences are SGHTA and FQGNSA. This CDR3 comprises 15 residues. Trimming removed 1 base from V and 3 bases from J; junction bases left unmatched: 1. The CDR3 sequence: CASSLGTGVYNEQFF. The CDR3 nucleotides are TGTGCCAGCAGCTTAGGGACAGGGGTCTACAATGAGCAGTTCTTC.

This sequence joins TRBV10-3 and TRBJ1-3; D is perhaps TRBD1 (5 bases). CDR1 ENHRY and CDR2 SYGVKD come from the germline V gene. This CDR3 has 16 residues. Trimming pared 0 bases from V and 5 bases from J, leaving 14 bases between. The CDR3 DNA is TGTGCCATCAGTGAGTCGATGTCTGGGGGGAGAAACACCATATATTTT. Translating gives CAISESMSGGRNTIYF.

The chain combines TRBV6-1 with TRBJ2-1, with 10 bases aligning to TRBD2. V was pared by 4 bases and J by 13 bases, with 13 bases of the junction left unmatched. CDR1 and CDR2 from the germline V gene are MNHNS and SASEGT. The CDR3 extends over 15 amino acids. The DNA for the CDR3 is TGTGCCAGCAGTGCCGAGCGGGGGGGCTCGACGGTCCAGTTCTTC. Its translation: CASSAERGGSTVQFF.

The V call is TRBV2, the J call TRBJ1-2, with D uncertain. V lost 7 bases to trimming and J lost 2 bases, with 17 bases between them. Per germline, CDR1 SNHLY and CDR2 FYNNEI. The CDR3 has 15 amino acids. The CDR3 is CASTIYPSPNYGYTF. The CDR3 bases are TGTGCCAGCACTATATACCCGAGTCCCAACTATGGCTACACCTTC.

The chain carries TRBV2 and TRBJ2-6; D uncertain. V shed 3 bases and J shed 1 base, with 4 bases lying between them. Per the germline V gene, CDR1 is SNHLY and CDR2 is FYNNEI. CDR3 size: 14 residues. The CDR3 protein is CASSERSGANVLTF. In DNA form, the CDR3 reads TGTGCCAGCAGTGAGCGGTCTGGGGCCAACGTCCTGACTTTC.

The chain uses TRBV19 and TRBJ2-7; TRBD1 might be the D (5 bases). The CDR3 is 13 amino acids. Germline-derived CDR1 and CDR2 are LNHDA and SQIVND (reference sequence). The V end was cut by 1 base, the J end by 2 bases, with 6 bases between. The CDR3 DNA follows: TGTGCCAGTAGTATAGGGACAACCTACGAGCAGTACTTC. Its protein is CASSIGTTYEQYF.

This chain connects TRBV27 to TRBJ1-5; TRBD1 aligns across 7 bases. The CDR3 has 14 residues. V lost 5 bases and J lost 1; bases outside the gene matches: 2. Germline values: CDR1 MNHEY, CDR2 SMNVEV (reference sequence). The CDR3 sequence is CASSPGQSNQPQHF. CDR3 in DNA: TGTGCCAGCAGTCCGGGACAGAGCAATCAGCCCCAGCATTTT.

The chain recombines TRBV6-5 with TRBJ1-2; 8 nucleotides agree with TRBD1. Germline assignment: CDR1 MNHEY and CDR2 SVGAGI. The CDR3 length is 14 residues. Losses at the gene ends were 2 bases for V and 7 bases for J; bases not matched to a gene: 6. The CDR3 protein is CASSYTGTGSGYTF. In DNA form, the CDR3 reads TGTGCCAGCAGTTACACCGGGACAGGCTCTGGCTACACCTTC.

This chain links TRBV6-9 with TRBJ1-2; maybe TRBD1 (5 bases). CDR1 and CDR2 (germline): MNHGY, SVAAGI. The CDR3 sequence is 14 residues long. Deletions cut 4 bases from V and 2 bases from J, with 11 bases between. The CDR3 bases are TGTGCCAGCAGTTCGGGACGGGGAAACTATGGCTACACCTTC. The encoded protein is CASSSGRGNYGYTF.

This clone has just one count. The CDR3 sequence: CASSPVAGGGLEQFF. The CDR3, as DNA: TGTGCCAGCAGCCCGGTAGCGGGGGGCGGGCTTGAGCAGTTCTTC. The rearrangement joins TRBV7-2 to TRBJ2-1, with TRBD2 identical over 10 bases. The junction had 10 bases not matched to a gene; V was cut back by 5 bases and J by 9 bases. The germline gives CDR1 SGHTA, CDR2 FQGNSA. CDR3 length: 15 amino acids.

DNA of the CDR3: TGTGCCAGCAGCCTAACGGAAGGGTTTGGTGAAGCTTTCTTT. Its protein is CASSLTEGFGEAFF. The chain uses TRBV7-9 and TRBJ1-1; D remains ambiguous. The CDR3 length is 14 residues. With 5 bases removed from V and 7 bases from J, the gap between germline ends came to 17 bases. The germline V gene encodes CDR1 SEHNR and CDR2 FQNEAQ (reference sequence). The variable domain in full, with the rest retrieved from reference TRBV7-9 and TRBJ1-1, is DTGVSQNPRHKITKRGQNVTFRCDPISEHNRLYWYRQTLGQGPEFLTYFQNEAQLEKSRLLSDRFSAERPKGSFSTLEIQRTEQGDSAMYLCASSLTEGFGEAFFGQGTRLTVV.

The gene calls are TRBV10-3 and TRBJ1-5, with D tentatively TRBD1 (5 bases). The CDR3 has 15 residues. Germline CDR1 ENHRY, CDR2 SYGVKD. With 2 bases removed from V and 4 bases from J, the gap between germline ends came to 12 bases. CDR3 nucleotide sequence: TGTGCCATCAGTGAGGAGGGACTCGAGAATCAGCCCCAGCATTTT. Translation gives CAISEEGLENQPQHF.

The J gene is TRBJ2-3, the V gene TRBV28; the match to TRBD2 covers 10 bases. This CDR3 is 15 amino acids long. Germline V gene sequence: CDR1 MDHEN, CDR2 SYDVKM. Trimming cost V 8 bases and J 2 bases; bases outside gene matches: 7. CDR3 nucleotide sequence: TGTGCCAGCGGGACTAGCGAGTTACTCACAGATACGCAGTATTTT. Its protein product is CASGTSELLTDTQYF.

This clone was seen only once. The chain has TRBV15 and TRBJ2-2; 7 nucleotides match TRBD1. Germline CDR1 is LNHNV and CDR2 is YYDKDF (reference sequence). V lost 1 base, J lost 5 bases, and 4 bases stayed unmatched. CDR3 size: 15 residues. In DNA form, the CDR3 reads TGTGCCACCAGCAGAGCCGAGGGGGCAACCGGGGAGCTGTTTTTT. Translation gives CATSRAEGATGELFF.

By sample fraction, this clone is medium-sized. The chain carries TRBV7-9 and TRBJ1-1, with 9 bases aligning to TRBD1. V gave up 5 bases and J gave up 0 bases; unmatched junction bases: 10. Germline V lookup: CDR1 SEHNR, CDR2 FQNEAQ (reference sequence). This CDR3 region has 17 residues. CDR3 loop: CASSRGGTGRMNTEAFF. CDR3 coding DNA: TGTGCCAGCAGCCGAGGGGGGACAGGGAGGATGAACACTGAAGCTTTCTTT.

The V and J genes are TRBV1 and TRBJ1-2. TRBV1 is shown as a pseudogene. The CDR3 length is 16 residues. The CDR3 nucleotides read TGCACCAGCAGCAGCTTTGTTTGTGCGAAAACCTATGGCTACACCTTC. Translated: CTSSSFVCAKTYGYTF.

The J gene is TRBJ1-5, the V gene TRBV5-5; 7 bases are a match to TRBD1. After removal of 3 bases from V and 0 bases from J, the junction contained 6 bases not matched to a gene. Germline V gives CDR1 SGHKS, CDR2 YYEKEE (reference sequence). The CDR3 has 16 amino acids. In DNA form, the CDR3 reads TGTGCCAGCAGCTCTGAGGGGGCCCCTAGCAATCAGCCCCAGCATTTT. It codes for CASSSEGAPSNQPQHF.

The V call is TRBV15, the J call TRBJ2-3; a possible D gene is TRBD2 (7 bases). The V end lost 3 bases, the J end lost 2 bases, and 18 bases lay between the germline ends. The CDR3 length is 17 residues. From germline, CDR1 is LNHNV and CDR2 YYDKDF (reference sequence). The CDR3 nucleotides are TGTGCCACCAGCAGCCAAGGGGGGGAGCCAATCACAGATACGCAGTATTTT. As protein: CATSSQGGEPITDTQYF.

V and J are TRBV5-1 and TRBJ1-1, with 7 bases identical to TRBD1. Germline V gene sequence: CDR1 SGHRS, CDR2 YFSETQ. V gave up 1 base and J gave up 5 bases; unmatched junction bases: 5. CDR3 size: 14 residues. The CDR3 DNA is TGCGCCAGCAGCTTGACAGGGGTCGGGACTGAAGCTTTCTTT. This encodes CASSLTGVGTEAFF.

This chain uses TRBV5-6 with TRBJ1-2, with 8 nucleotides matching TRBD1. Unmatched junction bases numbered 6, after V lost 4 bases and J lost 7 bases. In germline, CDR1 is SGHDT, CDR2 YYEEEE. This CDR3 is built from 13 residues. The chain's CDR3 is CASSLYTGGGYTF. CDR3 bases: TGTGCCAGCAGCCTGTACACAGGGGGTGGCTACACCTTC.

The genes are TRBV5-1 and TRBJ1-2, with D maybe TRBD1 (5 bases). Germline V CDR1 and CDR2: SGHRS, YFSETQ. CDR3 length: 15 residues. V was trimmed by 0 bases and J by 5 bases, leaving 14 bases between them. The CDR3 DNA follows: TGCGCCAGCAGCTTGGAAAGGGGCCTAGGGTATGGCTACACCTTC. This gives the protein CASSLERGLGYGYTF.

The V gene is TRBV2, the J gene TRBJ1-2, with D perhaps matching TRBD1 (6 bases). The germline CDR1 and CDR2 sequences are SNHLY and FYNNEI. The CDR3 sequence is 13 residues long. V lost 5 bases to trimming and J lost 4 bases, with 11 bases between them. CDR3 region: CASSQQGIYGYTF. CDR3 nucleotides: TGTGCCAGCAGTCAACAGGGAATCTATGGCTACACCTTC.

The gene calls are TRBV27 and TRBJ1-2, with no clear D. The V gene's germline CDR1 is MNHEY and CDR2 SMNVEV (reference sequence). The CDR3 spans 15 residues. Between the trimmed V and J ends, which lost 6 bases and 3 bases, there was a span of 17 bases. The CDR3, as DNA: TGTGCCAGCAGCCTTTACCCGGAGGGTGACTATGGCTACACCTTC. Translated: CASSLYPEGDYGYTF.

The chain combines TRBV5-1 with TRBJ2-1, with 9 bases lining up with TRBD2. Trimming removed 5 bases from V and 6 bases from J; junction bases left unmatched: 15. Germline CDR1 reads SGHRS; CDR2 reads YFSETQ. The CDR3 runs 17 residues. The CDR3 region is CASSPFDALLAGNEQFF. The DNA for the CDR3 is TGCGCCAGCAGTCCTTTTGACGCGCTACTAGCGGGCAATGAGCAGTTCTTC. The entire variable domain, with the rest obtained from reference TRBV5-1 and TRBJ2-1, is as follows: KAGVTQTPRYLIKTRGQQVTLSCSPISGHRSVSWYQQTPGQGLQFLFEYFSETQRNKGNFPGRFSGRQFSNSRSEMNVSTLELGDSALYLCASSPFDALLAGNEQFFGPGTRLTVL.

The chain employs TRBV30 and TRBJ2-1, with TRBD2 identical over 9 bases. Germline CDR1 reads GTSNPN; CDR2 reads SVGIG (reference sequence). The J segment lost 8 bases and the V segment lost 4 bases, leaving 12 bases of the junction unmatched. The CDR3 contains 15 residues. The CDR3 here is CAWMRVGGGADEQFF. DNA for the CDR3: TGTGCCTGGATGCGTGTTGGCGGGGGGGCCGATGAGCAGTTCTTC.

The genes are TRBV5-1 and TRBJ2-2, with unresolved D. This CDR3 is built from 15 residues. Trimming shortened V by 0 bases and J by 0 bases, and 6 bases separated the two germline ends. Germline V gene sequence: CDR1 SGHRS, CDR2 YFSETQ. The CDR3 region has the DNA TGCGCCAGCAGCTTGGTTCCGGCGAACACCGGGGAGCTGTTTTTT. Translated, it gives CASSLVPANTGELFF.